These T cell receptor beta chains were read from a single sample in a study of T cells expressing NK-cell markers. TCRdb reworked the 5' RACE reads into one entry per CDR3 protein, no DNA. This repertoire includes under 9,000 distinct CDR3 sequences. The specimen was blood T cells: a sorted CD56 or NKG2C T cell subset, CD4+ or CD8+ T cells, or bulk PBMC T cells (not recorded which). Source of these receptors: a man aged 18 to 70 in good health. Each CDR3 is given with its conserved first and last residue. The order of the fields is V gene, J gene, clone size, CDR3 protein. The size field is filled for only some rows; it gives once, few, many or a size class.

TRBV6-4	TRBJ2-2	NA	CASSEAGANTGELFF
TRBV7-3	TRBJ1-3	NA	CASSLTGSGNTIYF
TRBV2	TRBJ2-4	NA	CASSGRQKDIQYF
TRBV3-1	TRBJ2-1	NA	CASSQETLGASGGKSSYNEQFF
TRBV12-3/TRBV12-4	TRBJ2-1	NA	CASRPGTSGGWFF
TRBV4-1	TRBJ1-3	NA	CASSQDWGHSGNTIYF
TRBV6-4	TRBJ2-2	NA	CASRAGTGSTGELFF
TRBV15	TRBJ2-7	NA	CATSRENGGEGRDEQYF
TRBV6-1	TRBJ2-2	NA	CASSEQQGATGELFF
TRBV6-1	TRBJ2-5	NA	CASQARGGGETQYF
TRBV6-4	TRBJ2-3	NA	CASSPSGGATDTQYF
TRBV2	TRBJ2-2	NA	CASKSKPNTGELFF
TRBV11-1	TRBJ2-5	NA	CASSLVLGIAGVQATQYF
TRBV20-1	TRBJ2-1	NA	CSARDSREVDEQFF
TRBV6-1	TRBJ2-7	NA	CASRRGAEAYEQYF
TRBV20-1	TRBJ2-5	NA	CSARGDRVSETQYF
TRBV25-1	TRBJ2-5	NA	CASSELGIETQYF
TRBV30	TRBJ1-6	NA	CAWRGRGQDSSPLHF
TRBV7-2	TRBJ2-7	NA	CASSLPPTSYEQYF
TRBV6-4	TRBJ2-1	NA	CASSDSDRGEQFF
TRBV13	TRBJ2-3	large	CASSLGTTWGDTQYF
TRBV20-1	TRBJ1-1	NA	CSARDPGSHTEAFF
TRBV6-5	TRBJ2-5	NA	CASSYWGGGKETQYF
TRBV6-2/TRBV6-3	TRBJ2-3	NA	CASSPPAGVGADTQYF
TRBV20-1	TRBJ1-6	NA	CSASGGEDNSPLHF
TRBV12-3/TRBV12-4	TRBJ1-2	NA	CASSSGYYGYTF
TRBV19	TRBJ1-6	NA	CASRNMWGRDSPLHF
TRBV6-5	TRBJ2-3	NA	CASSTLAGTSTDTQYF
TRBV6-4	TRBJ2-3	NA	CASSDSGTGPDTQYF
TRBV20-1	TRBJ2-1	large	CSASVYNEQFF
TRBV5-1	TRBJ1-3	NA	CASSPGTGGTGNTIYF
TRBV9	TRBJ2-3	NA	CASSERTVKDTQYF
TRBV6-4	TRBJ2-1	NA	CASSPSGGGDEQFF
TRBV20-1	TRBJ2-7	NA	CSARSSARESYEQYF
TRBV24-1	TRBJ1-2	NA	CATSDPRNTGGIHGYTF
TRBV11-1	TRBJ2-4	NA	CASSLGVSGTGETKNIQYF
TRBV12-3/TRBV12-4	TRBJ2-1	NA	CASSLLQPAAYNEQFF
TRBV6-1	TRBJ1-2	NA	CASSEASDRGPLTF